Listed below are T cell receptor beta chains from one sample, sequenced in a study of cytomegalovirus exposure and HLA in healthy donors. Sequenced by immunoSEQ multiplex PCR; TCRdb stores in-frame clones only, minus some. Among about 140,000 clones, approximately 80% were seen once, and the ten largest hold about 1.7%. Sequenced input: PBMCs. The receptors come from a man aged 35 to 55 in good health and CMV-seronegative. CDR3s include the opening cysteine and the closing phenylalanine or tryptophan. D genes are given only for firm matches. Where a row states a size, it is once, few, many or the class of an expanded clone; other rows omit it.

D gene: TRBD1
V gene: TRBV6-5
J gene: TRBJ1-1
clone size: NA
CDR3 protein: CASRQGGLIEAFF
CDR3 DNA: TGTGCCAGCAGACAGGGGGGACTGATTGAAGCTTTCTTT

D gene: NA
V gene: TRBV14
J gene: TRBJ1-6
clone size: few
CDR3 protein: CASSQRQAPLNSPLHF
CDR3 DNA: TGTGCCAGCAGCCAAAGACAAGCCCCCTTGAATTCACCCCTCCACTTT

D gene: NA
V gene: TRBV7-8
J gene: TRBJ1-5
clone size: NA
CDR3 protein: CASSPHSPGRDSNQPQHF
CDR3 DNA: TGTGCCAGCAGCCCTCACTCTCCGGGCAGGGATAGCAATCAGCCCCAGCATTTT

D gene: TRBD2
V gene: TRBV7-3
J gene: TRBJ2-2
clone size: once
CDR3 protein: CASSFLAGMTGELFF
CDR3 DNA: TGTGCCAGCAGCTTCCTAGCGGGGATGACCGGGGAGCTGTTTTTT

D gene: NA
V gene: TRBV7-2
J gene: TRBJ2-7
clone size: NA
CDR3 protein: CASSPSPNRPYEQYF
CDR3 DNA: TGTGCCAGCAGTCCGTCCCCTAACAGACCTTACGAGCAGTACTTC

D gene: NA
V gene: TRBV6-5
J gene: TRBJ2-3
clone size: NA
CDR3 protein: CASSYGGFTDTQYF
CDR3 DNA: TGTGCCAGCAGTTACGGGGGGTTCACAGATACGCAGTATTTT

D gene: NA
V gene: TRBV4-2
J gene: TRBJ1-4
clone size: NA
CDR3 protein: CASSPGGSANEKLFF
CDR3 DNA: TGTGCCAGCAGCCCCGGCGGTTCGGCCAATGAAAAACTGTTTTTT

D gene: TRBD1
V gene: TRBV28
J gene: TRBJ2-7
clone size: NA
CDR3 protein: CASSLGQAIYEQYF
CDR3 DNA: TGTGCCAGCAGTTTGGGACAGGCCATCTACGAGCAGTACTTC

D gene: TRBD1
V gene: TRBV27
J gene: TRBJ1-1
clone size: NA
CDR3 protein: CASSSSTGGALGFNTEAFF
CDR3 DNA: TGTGCCAGCAGTTCCTCGACAGGGGGCGCATTGGGTTTCAACACTGAAGCTTTCTTT

D gene: NA
V gene: TRBV15
J gene: TRBJ2-3
clone size: few
CDR3 protein: CATAEFSDTQYF
CDR3 DNA: TGTGCCACCGCGGAATTTTCAGATACGCAGTATTTT

D gene: NA
V gene: TRBV27
J gene: TRBJ2-7
clone size: NA
CDR3 protein: CASSLGGFSYEQYF
CDR3 DNA: TGTGCCAGCAGTTTAGGCGGTTTCTCCTACGAGCAGTACTTC

D gene: TRBD1
V gene: TRBV5-8
J gene: TRBJ2-5
clone size: NA
CDR3 protein: CASSWDSEETQYF
CDR3 DNA: TGTGCCAGCAGCTGGGACAGCGAAGAGACCCAGTACTTC

D gene: TRBD1
V gene: TRBV4-3
J gene: TRBJ2-2
clone size: NA
CDR3 protein: CASSQGPGQGDGELFF
CDR3 DNA: TGCGCCAGCAGCCAGGGCCCGGGACAGGGGGACGGGGAGCTGTTTTTT

D gene: NA
V gene: TRBV2
J gene: TRBJ2-7
clone size: NA
CDR3 protein: CASSVLGTGSYEQYF
CDR3 DNA: TGTGCCAGCAGTGTTCTTGGGACTGGCTCCTACGAGCAGTACTTC

D gene: NA
V gene: TRBV28
J gene: TRBJ2-7
clone size: NA
CDR3 protein: CASSLLAGIGEQYF
CDR3 DNA: TGTGCCAGCAGTCTCCTTGCGGGTATTGGGGAGCAGTACTTC

D gene: NA
V gene: TRBV5-1
J gene: TRBJ2-3
clone size: NA
CDR3 protein: CASSLQGFSTDTQYF
CDR3 DNA: TGCGCCAGCAGCTTACAGGGTTTCTCCACAGATACGCAGTATTTT

D gene: TRBD2
V gene: TRBV6-1
J gene: TRBJ2-1
clone size: once
CDR3 protein: CASTPGTSGHNEQFF
CDR3 DNA: TGTGCCAGCACCCCAGGGACTAGCGGACACAATGAGCAGTTCTTC

D gene: NA
V gene: TRBV5-4
J gene: TRBJ2-3
clone size: NA
CDR3 protein: CASSLAGWDTDTQYF
CDR3 DNA: TGTGCCAGCAGCTTGGCGGGATGGGACACAGATACGCAGTATTTT

D gene: TRBD1
V gene: TRBV29-1
J gene: TRBJ2-7
clone size: NA
CDR3 protein: CSVLQGVGYEQYF
CDR3 DNA: TGCAGCGTTTTACAGGGGGTAGGGTACGAGCAGTACTTC

D gene: NA
V gene: TRBV28
J gene: TRBJ2-7
clone size: NA
CDR3 protein: CASSSPTGSKSFGYF
CDR3 DNA: TGTGCCAGCAGTTCCCCGACCGGGAGCAAATCGTTTGGGTACTTC

D gene: TRBD2
V gene: TRBV29-1
J gene: TRBJ2-5
clone size: few
CDR3 protein: CSVEDLDPGLAGETQYF
CDR3 DNA: TGCAGCGTTGAAGATTTAGATCCCGGACTAGCGGGAGAGACCCAGTACTTC

D gene: NA
V gene: TRBV7-2
J gene: TRBJ2-7
clone size: NA
CDR3 protein: CASSSSGWRHEQYF
CDR3 DNA: TGTGCCAGCAGCTCCTCGGGCTGGAGGCACGAGCAGTACTTC

D gene: TRBD1
V gene: TRBV14
J gene: TRBJ2-7
clone size: few
CDR3 protein: CASSPSGQGMVDEQYF
CDR3 DNA: TGTGCCAGCAGCCCTTCCGGACAGGGCATGGTGGACGAGCAGTACTTC

D gene: TRBD2
V gene: TRBV7-2
J gene: TRBJ2-7
clone size: NA
CDR3 protein: CASSIRLAGIPQYF
CDR3 DNA: TGTGCCAGCAGCATCAGACTAGCGGGGATACCGCAGTACTTC

D gene: NA
V gene: TRBV7-2
J gene: TRBJ2-3
clone size: once
CDR3 protein: CASSLIRSDTQYF
CDR3 DNA: TGTGCCAGCAGCCTTATCCGTTCAGATACGCAGTATTTT

D gene: TRBD2
V gene: TRBV6-9
J gene: TRBJ2-5
clone size: few
CDR3 protein: CASSYWEGDQETQYF
CDR3 DNA: TGTGCCAGCAGTTATTGGGAGGGCGACCAAGAGACCCAGTACTTC

D gene: NA
V gene: TRBV28
J gene: TRBJ1-2
clone size: NA
CDR3 protein: CASSRSGHLLGGYTF
CDR3 DNA: TGTGCCAGCAGCCGATCTGGACACCTTCTGGGTGGCTACACCTTC

D gene: TRBD2
V gene: TRBV27
J gene: TRBJ2-1
clone size: NA
CDR3 protein: CASSPTGTSGYNEQFF
CDR3 DNA: TGTGCCAGCAGTCCGACCGGGACTAGCGGATACAATGAGCAGTTCTTC

D gene: NA
V gene: TRBV5-1
J gene: TRBJ2-1
clone size: NA
CDR3 protein: CAGPGSMSGEQFF
CDR3 DNA: TGCGCCGGACCAGGGTCGATGTCGGGTGAGCAGTTCTTC

D gene: NA
V gene: TRBV4-1
J gene: TRBJ2-5
clone size: NA
CDR3 protein: CASSDVGARQETQYF
CDR3 DNA: TGCGCCAGCAGCGACGTAGGGGCGAGGCAAGAGACCCAGTACTTC

D gene: NA
V gene: TRBV7-9
J gene: TRBJ2-7
clone size: NA
CDR3 protein: CSSSSDRDKAYEQYF
CDR3 DNA: TGTTCCAGCAGCTCAGACCGGGACAAGGCCTACGAGCAGTACTTC

D gene: TRBD2
V gene: TRBV11-2
J gene: TRBJ2-3
clone size: NA
CDR3 protein: CASSLSVAGGFTDTQYF
CDR3 DNA: TGTGCCAGCAGCTTATCGGTAGCGGGGGGCTTCACAGATACGCAGTATTTT

D gene: TRBD2
V gene: TRBV5-1
J gene: TRBJ2-3
clone size: NA
CDR3 protein: CASSLRGGRADTQYF
CDR3 DNA: TGCGCCAGCAGCTTGCGGGGGGGCCGTGCAGATACGCAGTATTTT

D gene: TRBD2
V gene: TRBV14
J gene: TRBJ2-1
clone size: NA
CDR3 protein: CASSQDVSRDYYNEQFF
CDR3 DNA: TGTGCCAGCAGCCAAGACGTCAGCCGGGACTACTACAATGAGCAGTTCTTC

D gene: TRBD1
V gene: TRBV7-2
J gene: TRBJ1-4
clone size: NA
CDR3 protein: CASSAWDRSNEKLFF
CDR3 DNA: TGTGCCAGCAGCGCTTGGGACAGGAGTAATGAAAAACTGTTTTTT

D gene: NA
V gene: TRBV19
J gene: TRBJ1-3
clone size: NA
CDR3 protein: CASSRGKEQMISGNTIYF
CDR3 DNA: TGTGCCAGTTCCCGAGGGAAGGAGCAAATGATCTCTGGAAACACCATATATTTT

D gene: NA
V gene: TRBV4-1
J gene: TRBJ2-7
clone size: NA
CDR3 protein: CASSQDPGRAYEQYF
CDR3 DNA: TGCGCCAGCAGCCAAGATCCGGGAAGGGCCTACGAGCAGTACTTC

D gene: TRBD1
V gene: TRBV5-4
J gene: TRBJ2-7
clone size: NA
CDR3 protein: CASSLGDRSFPYEQYF
CDR3 DNA: TGTGCCAGCAGCTTGGGGGACAGGTCTTTCCCCTACGAGCAGTACTTC

D gene: TRBD2
V gene: TRBV28
J gene: TRBJ2-5
clone size: NA
CDR3 protein: CASSLLWSGGAETQYF
CDR3 DNA: TGTGCCAGCAGTCTCCTGTGGAGCGGGGGGGCCGAGACCCAGTACTTC

D gene: TRBD2
V gene: TRBV9
J gene: TRBJ2-7
clone size: NA
CDR3 protein: CASSVRGGVSYEQYF
CDR3 DNA: TGTGCCAGCAGCGTACGCGGGGGGGTCTCCTACGAGCAGTACTTC

D gene: NA
V gene: TRBV5-1
J gene: TRBJ1-1
clone size: NA
CDR3 protein: CASSLAGTSSLNTEAFF
CDR3 DNA: TGCGCCAGCAGCTTAGCCGGGACTTCCAGCCTGAACACTGAAGCTTTCTTT

D gene: NA
V gene: TRBV7-9
J gene: TRBJ2-7
clone size: once
CDR3 protein: CASSAQVVDEQYF
CDR3 DNA: TGTGCCAGCAGCGCCCAGGTTGTCGACGAGCAGTACTTC

D gene: NA
V gene: TRBV13
J gene: TRBJ2-2
clone size: NA
CDR3 protein: CASRRGNGELFF
CDR3 DNA: TGTGCCAGCCGAAGGGGTAACGGGGAGCTGTTTTTT

D gene: NA
V gene: TRBV4-1
J gene: TRBJ1-2
clone size: NA
CDR3 protein: CASSQDHRSGYGYTF
CDR3 DNA: TGCGCCAGCAGCCAAGATCACAGGTCGGGCTATGGCTACACCTTC

D gene: NA
V gene: TRBV10-2
J gene: TRBJ1-2
clone size: NA
CDR3 protein: CASSRKENYGYTF
CDR3 DNA: TGCGCCAGCAGCCGCAAGGAGAACTATGGCTACACCTTC

D gene: NA
V gene: TRBV28
J gene: TRBJ1-5
clone size: NA
CDR3 protein: CASSWGDSQPQHF
CDR3 DNA: TGTGCCAGCAGTTGGGGGGATAGTCAGCCCCAGCATTTT

D gene: TRBD2
V gene: TRBV19
J gene: TRBJ2-7
clone size: NA
CDR3 protein: CASSSRLAGFYEQYF
CDR3 DNA: TGTGCCAGTAGTTCTAGACTAGCGGGGTTCTACGAGCAGTACTTC

D gene: NA
V gene: TRBV29-1
J gene: TRBJ2-2
clone size: NA
CDR3 protein: CGERGWGKAGELFF
CDR3 DNA: TGCGGCGAAAGGGGGTGGGGTAAGGCCGGGGAGCTGTTTTTT

D gene: NA
V gene: TRBV29-1
J gene: TRBJ2-5
clone size: few
CDR3 protein: CSAGGGSGTQYF
CDR3 DNA: TGCAGCGCCGGGGGAGGATCGGGGACCCAGTACTTC

D gene: TRBD2
V gene: TRBV12-5
J gene: TRBJ2-7
clone size: NA
CDR3 protein: CASGLEVAGAGWAYEQYF
CDR3 DNA: TGTGCTAGTGGTCTCGAGGTAGCGGGAGCTGGTTGGGCCTACGAGCAGTACTTC

D gene: NA
V gene: TRBV27
J gene: TRBJ1-3
clone size: NA
CDR3 protein: CASSPGARLNTIYF
CDR3 DNA: TGTGCCAGCAGTCCAGGGGCGCGCCTAAACACCATATATTTT

D gene: NA
V gene: TRBV4-1
J gene: TRBJ2-3
clone size: NA
CDR3 protein: CASSQVTTGFADTQYF
CDR3 DNA: TGCGCCAGCAGCCAAGTTACCACGGGATTTGCAGATACGCAGTATTTT

D gene: TRBD1
V gene: TRBV7-2
J gene: TRBJ1-2
clone size: NA
CDR3 protein: CASSRDREYGYTF
CDR3 DNA: TGTGCCAGCAGCCGGGACAGGGAGTATGGCTACACCTTC

D gene: NA
V gene: TRBV1
J gene: TRBJ2-3
clone size: few
CDR3 protein: CTSSQDSSGRAHYTDTQYF
CDR3 DNA: TGCACCAGCAGCCAAGATTCAAGCGGGAGGGCTCACTACACAGATACGCAGTATTTT

D gene: TRBD1
V gene: TRBV6-1
J gene: TRBJ1-5
clone size: NA
CDR3 protein: CASSESGQGVGQPQHF
CDR3 DNA: TGTGCCAGCAGTGAGTCAGGACAGGGGGTGGGTCAGCCCCAGCATTTT